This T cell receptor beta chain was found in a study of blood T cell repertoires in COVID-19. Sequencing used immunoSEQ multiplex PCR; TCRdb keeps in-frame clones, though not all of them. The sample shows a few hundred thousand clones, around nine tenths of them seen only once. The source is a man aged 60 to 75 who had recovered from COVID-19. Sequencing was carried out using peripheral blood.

The CDR3 spells CATSRLAETQYF. In DNA, the CDR3 is TGTGCCACCAGCAGACTAGCTGAGACCCAGTACTTC. The chain carries TRBV15 and TRBJ2-5; weak D call: TRBD2 (5 bases). CDR1 is LNHNV, CDR2 YYDKDF, per germline (reference sequence). The CDR3 sequence is 12 residues long. V was trimmed by 2 bases and J by 5 bases, leaving 6 bases between them.